Below, one TCR beta chain is given with its context. The record originates from a study of shared clonotypes between healthy human individuals. The trim removed 2 bases at V and 5 bases at J, leaving 3 bases unmatched. Germline CDR1 and CDR2: SGHTS and YDEGEE. This CDR3 comprises 15 residues. Researchers ran the assay at a deep level. Clones were sequenced by immunoSEQ multiplex PCR, and TCRdb holds only the in-frame ones, with some missing. The profile shows roughly 1,800,000 clones, less than 95% of them singletons. Naive CD8 isolation took CD45RO-negative cells positively selected for CCR7 and excluded terminally differentiated effector memory CD45RA+ cells.

Specimen: naive CD8+ T cells sorted from blood. The chain combines TRBV5-8 with TRBJ1-4, with 10 bases lining up with TRBD1. The source of this sequence is a man between 18 and 35 years old in good health. The CDR3 bases are TGTGCCAGCAGCTTACCGGGACAGGGGAATGAAAAACTGTTTTTT. Encoded protein: CASSLPGQGNEKLFF. Full variable domain (remainder filled in from reference TRBV5-8 and TRBJ1-4): EAGVTQSPTHLIKTRGQQATLRCSPISGHTSVYWYQQALGLGLQFLLWYDEGEERNRGNFPPRFSGRQFPNYSSELNVNALELEDSALYLCASSLPGQGNEKLFFGSGTQLSVL.